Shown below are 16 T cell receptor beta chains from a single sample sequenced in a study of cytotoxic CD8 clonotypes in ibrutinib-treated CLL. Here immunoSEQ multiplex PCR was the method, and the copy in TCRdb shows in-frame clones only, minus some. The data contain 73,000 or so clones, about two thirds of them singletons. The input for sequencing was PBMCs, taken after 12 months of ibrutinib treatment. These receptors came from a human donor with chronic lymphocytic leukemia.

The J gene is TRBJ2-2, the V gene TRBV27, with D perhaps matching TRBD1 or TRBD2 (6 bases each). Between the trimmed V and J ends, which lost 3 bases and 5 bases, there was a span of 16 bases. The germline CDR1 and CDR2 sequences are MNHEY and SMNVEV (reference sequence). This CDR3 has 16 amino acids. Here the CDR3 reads CASSFRHLGGTGELFF. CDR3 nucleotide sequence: TGTGCCAGCAGTTTTCGGCATCTAGGGGGGACCGGGGAGCTGTTTTTT.

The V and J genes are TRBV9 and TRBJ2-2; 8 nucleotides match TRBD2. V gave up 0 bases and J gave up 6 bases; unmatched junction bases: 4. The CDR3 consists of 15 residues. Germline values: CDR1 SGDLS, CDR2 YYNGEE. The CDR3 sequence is CASSVVGGASGELFF. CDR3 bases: TGTGCCAGCAGCGTAGTCGGGGGGGCCTCCGGGGAGCTGTTTTTT.

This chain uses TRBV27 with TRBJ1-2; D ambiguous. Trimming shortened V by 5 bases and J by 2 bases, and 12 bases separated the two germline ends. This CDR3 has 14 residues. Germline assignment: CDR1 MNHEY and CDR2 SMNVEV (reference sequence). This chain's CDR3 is CASSPDGLNYGYTF. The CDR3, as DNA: TGTGCCAGCAGTCCTGACGGTCTGAACTATGGCTACACCTTC.

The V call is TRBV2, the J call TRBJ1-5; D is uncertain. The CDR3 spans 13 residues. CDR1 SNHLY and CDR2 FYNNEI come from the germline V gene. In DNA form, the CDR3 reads TGTGCAGAAGGAGGTTTTGGCAATCAGCCCCAGCATTTT. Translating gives CAEGGFGNQPQHF.

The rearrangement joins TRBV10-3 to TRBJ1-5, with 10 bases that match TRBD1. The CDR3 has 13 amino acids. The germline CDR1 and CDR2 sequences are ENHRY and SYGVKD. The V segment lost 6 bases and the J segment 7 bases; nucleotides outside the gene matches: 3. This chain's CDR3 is CAISEDRGQPQHF. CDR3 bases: TGTGCCATCAGCGAGGACAGGGGGCAGCCCCAGCATTTT.

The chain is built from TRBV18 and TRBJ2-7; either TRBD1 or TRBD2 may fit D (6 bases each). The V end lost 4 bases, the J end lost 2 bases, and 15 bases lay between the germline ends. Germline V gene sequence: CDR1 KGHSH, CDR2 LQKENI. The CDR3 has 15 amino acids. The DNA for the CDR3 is TGTGCCAGCTCACAAAATGCGGGACATACCTACGAGCAGTACTTC. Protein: CASSQNAGHTYEQYF.

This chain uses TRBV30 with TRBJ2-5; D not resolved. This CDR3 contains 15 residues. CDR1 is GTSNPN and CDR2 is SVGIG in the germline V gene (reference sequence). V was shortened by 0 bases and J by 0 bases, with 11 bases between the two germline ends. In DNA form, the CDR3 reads TGTGCCTGGAGTGTTCACAGAGGATACCAAGAGACCCAGTACTTC. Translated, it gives CAWSVHRGYQETQYF.

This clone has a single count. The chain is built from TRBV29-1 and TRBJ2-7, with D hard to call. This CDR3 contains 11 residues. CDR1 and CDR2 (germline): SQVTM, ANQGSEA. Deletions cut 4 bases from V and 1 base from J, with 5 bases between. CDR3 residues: CSVVGSYEQYF. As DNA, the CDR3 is TGCAGCGTTGTAGGGTCCTACGAGCAGTACTTC.

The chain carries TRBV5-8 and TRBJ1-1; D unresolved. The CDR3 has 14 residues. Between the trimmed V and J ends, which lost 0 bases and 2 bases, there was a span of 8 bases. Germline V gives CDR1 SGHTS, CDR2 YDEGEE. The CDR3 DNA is TGTGCCAGCAGCTTGGACCAGGCCAACACTGAAGCTTTCTTT. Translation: CASSLDQANTEAFF.

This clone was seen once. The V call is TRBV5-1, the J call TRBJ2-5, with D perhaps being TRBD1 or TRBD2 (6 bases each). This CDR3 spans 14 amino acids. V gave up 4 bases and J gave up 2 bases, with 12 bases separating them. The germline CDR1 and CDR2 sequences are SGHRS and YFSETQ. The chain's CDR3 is CASSPGDTQETQYF. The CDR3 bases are TGCGCCAGCAGCCCGGGGGACACGCAAGAGACCCAGTACTTC. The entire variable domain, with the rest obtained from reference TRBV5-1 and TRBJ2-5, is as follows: KAGVTQTPRYLIKTRGQQVTLSCSPISGHRSVSWYQQTPGQGLQFLFEYFSETQRNKGNFPGRFSGRQFSNSRSEMNVSTLELGDSALYLCASSPGDTQETQYFGPGTRLLVL.

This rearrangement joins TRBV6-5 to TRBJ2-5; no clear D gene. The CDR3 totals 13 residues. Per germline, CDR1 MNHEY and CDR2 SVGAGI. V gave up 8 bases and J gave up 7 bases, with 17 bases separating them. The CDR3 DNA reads TGTGCCAGCCATCCCGACATGCGAGGGACCCAGTACTTC. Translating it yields CASHPDMRGTQYF.

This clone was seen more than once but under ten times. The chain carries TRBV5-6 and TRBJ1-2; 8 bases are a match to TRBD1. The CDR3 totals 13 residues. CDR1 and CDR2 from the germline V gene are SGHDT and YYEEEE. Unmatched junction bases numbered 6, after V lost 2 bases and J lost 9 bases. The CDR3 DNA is TGTGCCAGCAGCTTCCAGGGGGCGCGCCGCTACACCTTC. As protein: CASSFQGARRYTF.

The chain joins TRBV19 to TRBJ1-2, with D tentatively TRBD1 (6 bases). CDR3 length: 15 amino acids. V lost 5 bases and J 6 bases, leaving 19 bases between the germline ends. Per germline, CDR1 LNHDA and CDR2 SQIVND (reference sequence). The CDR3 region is CASSADSHRDDGYTF. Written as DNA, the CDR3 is TGTGCCAGTAGTGCGGACAGCCACCGAGACGATGGCTACACCTTC. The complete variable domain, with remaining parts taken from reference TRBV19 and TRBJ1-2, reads DGGITQSPKYLFRKEGQNVTLSCEQNLNHDAMYWYRQDPGQGLRLIYYSQIVNDFQKGDIAEGYSVSREKKESFPLTVTSAQKNPTAFYLCASSADSHRDDGYTFGSGTRLTVV.

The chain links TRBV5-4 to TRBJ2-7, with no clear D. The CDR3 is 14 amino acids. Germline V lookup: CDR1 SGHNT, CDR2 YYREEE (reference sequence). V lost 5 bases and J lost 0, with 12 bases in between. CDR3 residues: CASSSDGSSYEQYF. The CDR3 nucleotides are TGTGCCAGCAGTTCCGACGGAAGCTCCTACGAGCAGTACTTC.

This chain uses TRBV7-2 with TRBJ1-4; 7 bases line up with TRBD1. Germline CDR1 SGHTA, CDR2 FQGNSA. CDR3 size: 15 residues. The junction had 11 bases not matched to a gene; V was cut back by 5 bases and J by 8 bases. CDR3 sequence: CASSQQGRGAEKLFF. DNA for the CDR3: TGTGCCAGCAGCCAACAGGGCAGGGGGGCGGAAAAACTGTTTTTT.

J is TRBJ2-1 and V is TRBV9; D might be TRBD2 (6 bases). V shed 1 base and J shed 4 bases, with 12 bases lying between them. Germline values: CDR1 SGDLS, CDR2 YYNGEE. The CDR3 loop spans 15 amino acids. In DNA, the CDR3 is TGTGCCAGCAGCGTACCGGGACTGAGATACAATGAGCAGTTCTTC. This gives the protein CASSVPGLRYNEQFF.